These 10 T cell receptor beta chains came from one sample sequenced in a study of cytomegalovirus exposure and HLA in healthy donors. Primers included in the PCR were 60 Vbeta and 13 Jbeta primers. Sequencing was performed with immunoSEQ multiplex PCR; in TCRdb, only in-frame clones are kept and a portion is missing. Of some 130,000 clones in the sample, over 70% are singletons; the top ten hold about 3.4%. Sequencing input: PBMCs. The origin of the receptors is a man aged 35 to 55 in good health and CMV-seronegative.

The chain combines TRBV30 with TRBJ2-3; tentative D call: TRBD2 (5 bases). V was cut by 0 bases and J by 2 bases, with 9 bases left in between. CDR1 GTSNPN and CDR2 SVGIG come from the germline V gene (reference sequence). This CDR3 comprises 14 residues. The CDR3 DNA sequence: TGTGCCTGGAGTGTGTCGGGGAACACAGATACGCAGTATTTT. Its protein is CAWSVSGNTDTQYF.

The chain is built from TRBV7-2 and TRBJ1-2, with no clear D. Trimming pared 1 base from V and 7 bases from J, leaving 7 bases between. CDR3 size: 12 residues. Germline V gives CDR1 SGHTA, CDR2 FQGNSA. Written as DNA, the CDR3 is TGTGCCAGCAGCTTAGACGGGGTTGGCTACACCTTC. Translating gives CASSLDGVGYTF.

The V call is TRBV27, the J call TRBJ1-1; the match to TRBD1 covers 8 bases. Germline V gene sequence: CDR1 MNHEY, CDR2 SMNVEV (reference sequence). Trimming at V came to 7 bases and at J to 3 bases, leaving 7 bases not matched to a gene. This CDR3 is built from 14 residues. The CDR3 sequence: CASNHRGWDTEAFF. CDR3 nucleotide sequence: TGTGCCAGCAATCACAGGGGGTGGGACACTGAAGCTTTCTTT.

This chain links TRBV28 with TRBJ1-5; a weak D match, TRBD1 (5 bases). Germline V CDR1 and CDR2: MDHEN, SYDVKM. There are 14 residues in the CDR3. Between the trimmed V and J ends, which lost 3 bases and 1 base, there was a span of 7 bases. The CDR3 sequence is CASSFSGSNQPQHF. For the CDR3, the DNA is TGTGCCAGCAGTTTTTCAGGGAGCAATCAGCCCCAGCATTTT.

The chain employs TRBV5-1 and TRBJ2-6, with D perhaps matching TRBD1 (6 bases). Germline assignment: CDR1 SGHRS and CDR2 YFSETQ. V was cut by 0 bases and J by 0 bases, with 19 bases left in between. CDR3 length: 20 residues. For the CDR3, the DNA is TGCGCCAGCAGCTTGGCCCGGGGCAGGGGAATGAGCTCTGGGGCCAACGTCCTGACTTTC. Translation gives CASSLARGRGMSSGANVLTF.

The V call is TRBV28, the J call TRBJ2-1; TRBD1 matches 8 bases. Germline loops: CDR1 MDHEN, CDR2 SYDVKM. This CDR3 has 15 residues. J lost 3 bases, V lost 7 bases, and 8 bases had no gene match. As DNA, the CDR3 is TGTGCCAGCAACAATCAGGGGGCTAACTACAATGAGCAGTTCTTC. It is translated as CASNNQGANYNEQFF.

This sequence joins TRBV5-6 and TRBJ1-2; 8 nucleotides match TRBD1. Germline V gene data show CDR1 as SGHDT and CDR2 as YYEEEE. The CDR3 has 13 residues. With V trimmed by 4 bases and J by 2 bases, 1 base remained unmatched. The DNA for the CDR3 is TGTGCCAGCAGCGGGACAGGAAACTATGGCTACACCTTC. It is translated as CASSGTGNYGYTF.

The V gene is TRBV25-1, the J gene TRBJ1-2; unclear D gene. The germline V gene has CDR1 MGHDK and CDR2 SYGVNS. This CDR3 region has 13 residues. V was clipped by 3 bases and J by 7 bases, with 12 bases between them. The CDR3 region has the DNA TGTGCCAGCAGTGACGGCCGGGGTGGTGGCTACACCTTC. Protein product: CASSDGRGGGYTF.

The V gene is TRBV6-6, the J gene TRBJ1-4, with 10 bases matching TRBD1. V was clipped by 6 bases and J by 4 bases; unmatched bases: 8. This CDR3 is built from 16 residues. The germline V gene encodes CDR1 MNHNY and CDR2 SVGAGI (reference sequence). The CDR3 protein is CASRGQGKPYNEKLFF. In DNA, the CDR3 is TGTGCCAGCAGGGGACAGGGGAAACCTTATAATGAAAAACTGTTTTTT.

This clone was seen more than once but under ten times. The gene calls are TRBV10-3 and TRBJ1-3; a weak D match, TRBD1 (6 bases). Trimming shortened V by 6 bases and J by 0 bases, and 15 bases separated the two germline ends. From germline, CDR1 is ENHRY and CDR2 SYGVKD. This CDR3 spans 16 amino acids. The CDR3 DNA reads TGTGCCATCAGGGGGGGGCCCTCCTTCTCTGGAAACACCATATATTTT. Protein sequence: CAIRGGPSFSGNTIYF.